This section outlines one T cell receptor beta chain sequence together with its context. The antigen is undetermined. Other DNA sequences from this sample encode an identical CDR3 as well. CD45RO-negative, CCR7-positively selected cells formed the naive CD8 fraction, excluding terminally differentiated effector memory CD45RA+ cells. These data belong to a study of shared clonotypes between healthy human individuals. Study outcomes and limitations: Sampling used blood alone; tissue repertoires probably differ.

Germline V CDR1 and CDR2: SGDLS, YYNGEE. V shed 4 bases and J shed 3 bases, with 5 bases lying between them. The CDR3 sequence is 12 residues long. The authors ran the assay at deep level. Authors' data handling: With immunoSEQ giving junction-only sequences and no quality scores, filtering differed. This table comes from immunoSEQ multiplex PCR, and its TCRdb copy is limited to in-frame clones, with some not included. V and J calls and clone size follow that table, whereas D and trimming were derived from the DNA. Here the sample spans about 2.1 million clones, around 95% being singletons. The sequence was obtained from a man in his late teens or twenties in good health. Some clones in this sample may be carry-over from other donors' samples. The chain has TRBV9 and TRBJ2-1; no clear D gene. The specimen was naive CD8+ T cells from PBMCs. CDR3: CASSPDYNEQFF. The CDR3 DNA sequence: TGTGCCAGCAGCCCAGACTACAATGAGCAGTTCTTC.